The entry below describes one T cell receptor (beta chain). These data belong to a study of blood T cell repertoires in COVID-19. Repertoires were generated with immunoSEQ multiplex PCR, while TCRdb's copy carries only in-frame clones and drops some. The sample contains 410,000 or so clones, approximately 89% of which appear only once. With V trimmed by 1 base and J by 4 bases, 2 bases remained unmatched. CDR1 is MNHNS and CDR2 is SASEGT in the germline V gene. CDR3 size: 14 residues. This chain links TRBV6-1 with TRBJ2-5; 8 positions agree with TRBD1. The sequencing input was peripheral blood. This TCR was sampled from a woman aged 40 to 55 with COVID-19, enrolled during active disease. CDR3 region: CASSEGTGIETQYF. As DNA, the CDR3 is TGTGCCAGCAGTGAAGGGACAGGGATAGAGACCCAGTACTTC.